This T cell receptor (beta chain) was sequenced during a study of cytomegalovirus exposure and HLA in healthy donors. Trimming pared 5 bases from V and 11 bases from J, leaving 19 bases between. The germline gives CDR1 SGHTS, CDR2 YDEGEE. CDR3 length: 13 residues. To note about this clone: Antigen unknown.

Primers for the PCR totalled 60 Vbeta and 13 Jbeta. Sequenced by immunoSEQ multiplex PCR; TCRdb stores in-frame clones only, minus some. The table records 90,000 to 120,000 clones, over 75% of them present only once. Study findings and constraints: Among donors in an Asian-associated ancestry cluster, a later analysis reportedly found fewer N-insertions than the roughly 700-donor mean. Among CMV-associated TCR beta chains, most appeared HLA-restricted in a later analysis. According to an earlier analysis, most TCR beta V segments yielded productive rearrangements about 87% or about 30% of the time. TCR beta sequences reportedly predicted most subjects' HLA-A and HLA-B alleles accurately.

The receptor's source is a male donor in good health and CMV-seronegative. Sequenced input: PBMCs. The gene calls are TRBV5-8 and TRBJ2-5, with D perhaps TRBD2 (6 bases). DNA of the CDR3: TGTGCCAGCAGGTCGATTTGGAGGGCCGGGCAGTACTTC. Protein sequence: CASRSIWRAGQYF. The full variable domain, rest sourced from reference TRBV5-8 and TRBJ2-5, is EAGVTQSPTHLIKTRGQQATLRCSPISGHTSVYWYQQALGLGLQFLLWYDEGEERNRGNFPPRFSGRQFPNYSSELNVNALELEDSALYLCASRSIWRAGQYFGPGTRLLVL.